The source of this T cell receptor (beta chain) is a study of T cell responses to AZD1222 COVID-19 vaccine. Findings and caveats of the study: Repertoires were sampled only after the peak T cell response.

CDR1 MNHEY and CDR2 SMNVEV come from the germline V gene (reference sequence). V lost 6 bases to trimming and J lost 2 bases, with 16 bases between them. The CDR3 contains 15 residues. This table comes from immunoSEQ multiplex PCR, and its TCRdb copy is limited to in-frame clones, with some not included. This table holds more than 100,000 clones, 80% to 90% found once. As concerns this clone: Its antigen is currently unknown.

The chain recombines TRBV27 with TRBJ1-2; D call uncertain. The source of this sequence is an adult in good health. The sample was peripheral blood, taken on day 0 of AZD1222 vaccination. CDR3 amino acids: CASSLLREGNYGYTF. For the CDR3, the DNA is TGTGCCAGCAGCCTCCTTCGTGAGGGCAACTATGGCTACACCTTC.